The rows below give T cell receptor beta chains drawn from one sample of a study of early T cells in non-severe SARS-CoV-2 infection. TCRdb reprocessed the 5' RACE reads via MiXCR and lists one record per CDR3 protein. The sample lists some 30,000 distinct CDR3 sequences, over 6.5% occurring once. The sequencing input was whole blood. All receptors derive from an adult who was a healthcare worker with PCR-confirmed SARS-CoV-2 infection or an uninfected control (not recorded which). Both conserved end residues are part of each CDR3. D genes are given only for firm matches. Clone size, where shown, is once, few, many, or a class for clones that have expanded.

cdr3_length	d_call	j_call	v_call	clone_size	cdr3_aa	cdr3_nt
13	.	TRBJ2-1	TRBV3-1	few	CASSQPFQNEQFF	TGTGCCAGCAGCCAACCATTCCAAAATGAGCAGTTCTTC
13	TRBD1	TRBJ2-7	TRBV18	many	CASSPGTGEEQYF	TGTGCCAGCTCACCCGGGACAGGGGAAGAGCAGTACTTC
15	.	TRBJ2-7	TRBV21-1	.	CASSKGQELISEQYF	TGTGCCAGCAGCAAAGGACAGGAGCTAATCTCCGAGCAGTACTTC
14	TRBD1	TRBJ1-4	TRBV18	many	CASSPGQLNEKLFF	TGTGCCAGCTCACCGGGACAGCTTAATGAAAAACTGTTTTTT
13	TRBD2	TRBJ2-7	TRBV30	many	CAWSSGVTYEQYF	TGTGCCTGGAGTAGCGGGGTGACCTACGAGCAGTACTTC
14	.	TRBJ2-2	TRBV2	many	CASSFDSGPGELFF	TGTGCCAGCAGCTTTGACAGCGGGCCCGGGGAGCTGTTTTTT
13	.	TRBJ2-7	TRBV27	.	CASTSWAGQKQYF	TGTGCCAGCACCTCTTGGGCAGGGCAGAAGCAGTACTTC
14	TRBD2	TRBJ2-1	TRBV12-3/TRBV12-4	many	CASSLAGGYNEQFF	TGTGCCAGCAGTTTAGCGGGGGGGTACAATGAGCAGTTCTTC
15	TRBD1	TRBJ2-3	TRBV19	few	CASSGTGWSTDTQYF	TGTGCCAGTAGTGGGACAGGGTGGAGCACAGATACGCAGTATTTT
16	.	TRBJ2-3	TRBV24-1	.	CATSDRSGLSTDTQYF	TGTGCCACCAGCGATAGGAGCGGGTTAAGCACAGATACGCAGTATTTT
18	TRBD1	TRBJ1-1	TRBV18	many	CASSPEPQGAGNSPEAFF	TGTGCCAGCTCACCAGAACCTCAGGGGGCGGGAAACTCGCCTGAAGCTTTCTTT
16	TRBD1	TRBJ1-2	TRBV18	many	CASSQNRGQAQNGYTF	TGTGCCAGCTCACAAAACAGGGGGCAGGCCCAGAATGGCTACACCTTC
15	TRBD1	TRBJ2-6	TRBV11-3	few	CASRPGGPGANVLTF	TGTGCCAGCAGACCAGGGGGCCCTGGGGCCAACGTCCTGACTTTC
16	TRBD1	TRBJ1-5	TRBV12-3/TRBV12-4	many	CASTPDRGRGNQPQHF	TGTGCCAGCACCCCGGACAGGGGTCGAGGCAATCAGCCCCAGCATTTT
16	TRBD2	TRBJ2-1	TRBV24-1	many	CATSDVLAGSYNEQFF	TGTGCCACCAGTGATGTACTAGCGGGGTCCTACAATGAGCAGTTCTTC
16	TRBD1	TRBJ2-7	TRBV7-9	many	CASRGAGTAEHYEQYF	TGTGCCAGCAGAGGCGCCGGGACAGCAGAACATTACGAGCAGTACTTC
18	TRBD2	TRBJ2-3	TRBV5-1	.	CASSPTGTSGRSTDTQYF	TGCGCCAGCAGCCCGACCGGGACTAGCGGGAGATCGACAGATACGCAGTATTTT
13	.	TRBJ2-7	TRBV2	.	CASTGQGSYEQYF	TGTGCCAGCACCGGGCAGGGATCCTACGAGCAGTACTTC
13	TRBD2	TRBJ2-3	TRBV10-3	.	CASGLAGEDTQYF	TGTGCCTCGGGACTAGCGGGAGAGGATACGCAGTATTTT
15	.	TRBJ2-1	TRBV7-9	many	CASSLASVGVNEQFF	TGTGCCAGCAGCTTAGCTAGCGTGGGGGTAAATGAGCAGTTCTTC